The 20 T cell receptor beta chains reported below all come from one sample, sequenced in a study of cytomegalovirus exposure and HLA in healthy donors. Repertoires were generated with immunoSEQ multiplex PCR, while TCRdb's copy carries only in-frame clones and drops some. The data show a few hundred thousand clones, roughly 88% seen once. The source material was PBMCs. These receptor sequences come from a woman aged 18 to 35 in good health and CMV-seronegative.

The CDR3 DNA sequence: TGTGCCAGCAGTAGCAGGGAACCAGATACGCAGTATTTT. This codes for CASSSREPDTQYF. This chain connects TRBV28 to TRBJ2-3, with a tentative D call TRBD1 (5 bases). Germline loops: CDR1 MDHEN, CDR2 SYDVKM. The CDR3 runs 13 residues. V was trimmed by 5 bases and J by 4 bases, leaving 10 bases between them.

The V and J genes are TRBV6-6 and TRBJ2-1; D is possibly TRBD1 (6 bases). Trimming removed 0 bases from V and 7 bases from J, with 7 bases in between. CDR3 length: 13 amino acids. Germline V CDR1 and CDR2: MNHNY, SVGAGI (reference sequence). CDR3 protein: CASSYSRGNEQFF. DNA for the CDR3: TGTGCCAGCAGTTACTCAAGGGGGAATGAGCAGTTCTTC.

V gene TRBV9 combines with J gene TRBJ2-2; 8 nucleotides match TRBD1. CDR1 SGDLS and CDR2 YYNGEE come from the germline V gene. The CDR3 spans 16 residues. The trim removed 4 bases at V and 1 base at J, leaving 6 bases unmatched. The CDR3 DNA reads TGTGCCAGCAGCCGACTAGGGACAGGGAACACCGGGGAGCTGTTTTTT. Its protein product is CASSRLGTGNTGELFF. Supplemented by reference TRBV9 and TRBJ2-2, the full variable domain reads DSGVTQTPKHLITATGQRVTLRCSPRSGDLSVYWYQQSLDQGLQFLIQYYNGEERAKGNILERFSAQQFPDLHSELNLSSLELGDSALYFCASSRLGTGNTGELFFGEGSRLTVL.

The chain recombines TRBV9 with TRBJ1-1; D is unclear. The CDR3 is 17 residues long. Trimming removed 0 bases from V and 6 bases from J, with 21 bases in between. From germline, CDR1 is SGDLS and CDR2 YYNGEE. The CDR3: CASSVAAAPTTTAEAFF. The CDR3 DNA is TGTGCCAGCAGCGTAGCCGCAGCCCCAACGACAACTGCTGAAGCTTTCTTT.

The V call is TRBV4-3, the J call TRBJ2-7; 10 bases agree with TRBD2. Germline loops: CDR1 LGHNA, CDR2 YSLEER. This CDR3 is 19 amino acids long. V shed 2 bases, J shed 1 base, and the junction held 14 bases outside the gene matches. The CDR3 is CASSQSTGLANGRSYEQYF. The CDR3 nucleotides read TGCGCCAGCAGCCAATCCACGGGACTAGCGAATGGAAGATCCTACGAGCAGTACTTC.

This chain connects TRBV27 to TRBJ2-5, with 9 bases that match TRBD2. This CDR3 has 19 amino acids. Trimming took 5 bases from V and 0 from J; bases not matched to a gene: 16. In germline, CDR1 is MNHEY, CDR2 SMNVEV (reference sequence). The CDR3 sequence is CASSTLAGVSSRYQETQYF. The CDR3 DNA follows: TGTGCCAGCAGTACGTTAGCGGGAGTGAGCAGTAGGTACCAAGAGACCCAGTACTTC.

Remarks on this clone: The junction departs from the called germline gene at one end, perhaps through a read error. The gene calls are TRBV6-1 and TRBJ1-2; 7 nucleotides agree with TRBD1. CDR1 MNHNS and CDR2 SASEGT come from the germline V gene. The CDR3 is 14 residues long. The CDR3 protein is CASREEGAGYGYTF. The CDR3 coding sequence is TGTGCCAGCAGGGAAGAGGGGGCCGGCTATGGCTACACCTTC.

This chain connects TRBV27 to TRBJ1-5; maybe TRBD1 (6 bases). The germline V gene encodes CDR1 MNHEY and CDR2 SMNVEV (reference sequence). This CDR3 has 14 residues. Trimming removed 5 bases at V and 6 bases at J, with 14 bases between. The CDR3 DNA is TGTGCCAGCAGTGCCTCAGGGGTAGGTCAGCCCCAGCATTTT. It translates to CASSASGVGQPQHF.

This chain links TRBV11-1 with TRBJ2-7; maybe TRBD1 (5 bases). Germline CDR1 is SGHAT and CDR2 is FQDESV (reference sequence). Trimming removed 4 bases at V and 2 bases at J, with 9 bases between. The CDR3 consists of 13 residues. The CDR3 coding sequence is TGTGCCAGCAGCTCAGGGCAACCCTACGAGCAGTACTTC. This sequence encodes CASSSGQPYEQYF.

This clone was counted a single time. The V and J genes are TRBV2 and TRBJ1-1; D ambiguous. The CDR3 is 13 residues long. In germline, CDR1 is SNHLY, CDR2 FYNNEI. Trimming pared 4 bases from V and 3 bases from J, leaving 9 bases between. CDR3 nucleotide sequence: TGTGCCAGCAGTGCCTATGAGGACACTGAAGCTTTCTTT. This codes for CASSAYEDTEAFF.

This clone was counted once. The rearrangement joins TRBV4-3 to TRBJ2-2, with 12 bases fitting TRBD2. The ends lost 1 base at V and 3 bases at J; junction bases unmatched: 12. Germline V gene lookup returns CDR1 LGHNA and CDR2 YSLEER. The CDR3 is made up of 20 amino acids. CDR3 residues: CASSQAGYGLAGRDTGELFF. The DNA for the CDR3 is TGCGCCAGCAGCCAAGCAGGGTACGGACTAGCGGGACGCGACACCGGGGAGCTGTTTTTT.

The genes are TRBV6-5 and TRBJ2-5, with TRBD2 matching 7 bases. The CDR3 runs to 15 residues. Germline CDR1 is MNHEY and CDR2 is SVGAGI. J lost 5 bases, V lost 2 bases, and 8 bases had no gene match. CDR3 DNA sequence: TGTGCCAGCAGTTACCTAGCGGAACGGAGGGAGACCCAGTACTTC. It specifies CASSYLAERRETQYF.

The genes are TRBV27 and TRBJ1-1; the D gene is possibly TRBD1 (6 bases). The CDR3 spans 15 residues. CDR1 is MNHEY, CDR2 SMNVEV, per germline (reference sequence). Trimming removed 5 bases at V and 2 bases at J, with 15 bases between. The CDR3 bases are TGTGCCAGCAGTCCGCACAGGGCCCCCAACACTGAAGCTTTCTTT. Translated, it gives CASSPHRAPNTEAFF.

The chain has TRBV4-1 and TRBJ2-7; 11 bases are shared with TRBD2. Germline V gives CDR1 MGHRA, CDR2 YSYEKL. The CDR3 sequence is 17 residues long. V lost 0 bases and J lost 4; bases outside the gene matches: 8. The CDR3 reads CASSQEGPGLAVYEQYF. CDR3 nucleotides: TGCGCCAGCAGCCAAGAAGGCCCGGGACTAGCGGTATACGAGCAGTACTTC.

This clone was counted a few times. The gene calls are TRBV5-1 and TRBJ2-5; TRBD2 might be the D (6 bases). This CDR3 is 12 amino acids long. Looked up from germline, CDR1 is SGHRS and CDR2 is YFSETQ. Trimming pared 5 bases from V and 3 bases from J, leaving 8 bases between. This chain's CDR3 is CASSWGEETQYF. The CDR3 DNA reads TGCGCCAGCAGTTGGGGGGAAGAGACCCAGTACTTC.

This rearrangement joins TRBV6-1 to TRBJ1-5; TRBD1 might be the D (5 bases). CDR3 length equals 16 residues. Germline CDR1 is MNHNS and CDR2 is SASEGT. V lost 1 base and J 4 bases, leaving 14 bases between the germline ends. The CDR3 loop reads CASSEVYVGTNQPQHF. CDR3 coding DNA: TGTGCCAGCAGTGAAGTTTATGTCGGGACTAATCAGCCCCAGCATTTT.

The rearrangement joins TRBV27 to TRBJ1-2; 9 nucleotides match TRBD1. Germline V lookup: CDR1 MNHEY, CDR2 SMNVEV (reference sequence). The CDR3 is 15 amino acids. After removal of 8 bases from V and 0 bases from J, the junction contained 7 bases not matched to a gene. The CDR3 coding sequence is TGTGCCAGCGGCCCACAGGGGGCCTCTAACTATGGCTACACCTTC. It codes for CASGPQGASNYGYTF.

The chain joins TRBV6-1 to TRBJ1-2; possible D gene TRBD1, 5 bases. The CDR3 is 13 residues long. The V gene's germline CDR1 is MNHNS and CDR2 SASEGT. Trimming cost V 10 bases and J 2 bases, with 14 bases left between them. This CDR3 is CATEHRSNYGYTF. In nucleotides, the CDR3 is TGTGCCACCGAACACAGGAGCAACTATGGCTACACCTTC.

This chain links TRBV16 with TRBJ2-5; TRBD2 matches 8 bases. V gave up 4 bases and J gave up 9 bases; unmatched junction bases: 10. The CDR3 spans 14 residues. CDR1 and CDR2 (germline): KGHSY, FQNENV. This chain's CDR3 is CASSLRGEAESQYF. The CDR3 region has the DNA TGTGCCAGCAGCCTGCGGGGGGAGGCCGAATCCCAGTACTTC.

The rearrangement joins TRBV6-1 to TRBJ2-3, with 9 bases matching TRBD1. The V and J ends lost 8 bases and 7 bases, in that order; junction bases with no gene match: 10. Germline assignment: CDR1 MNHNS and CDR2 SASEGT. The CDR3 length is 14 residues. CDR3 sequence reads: CASLRTGDGNTQYF. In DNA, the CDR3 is TGTGCCAGCCTAAGGACAGGGGACGGAAATACGCAGTATTTT.